The rows below give T cell receptor beta chains drawn from one sample of a study of patients and donors after allogeneic stem cell transplantation. TCRdb re-analysed the RT-PCR reads in MiXCR, keeping a single row per CDR3 protein. The top ten hold 6% of the sample, which has roughly 880,000 distinct CDR3 sequences, roughly 18% seen once. The sample taken for sequencing was blood, either unsorted or a sorted T cell fraction (not recorded which). These receptors originate from a human donor who was either an allogeneic HSCT recipient or a stem cell or donor lymphocyte infusion donor (not recorded which). It is not recorded whose cells these are; they may come from a transplant donor. Both conserved end residues are part of each CDR3. The D gene is left open where the match is weak. A row's size may be missing; if present it is once, few, many or a size class.

TRBV5-1	TRBD1	.	TRBJ1-6	TGCGCCAGCAGCCTTAACCCAACAGGACAGGGTAATTCACCCCTCCACTTT	CASSLNPTGQGNSPLHF
TRBV5-1	TRBD1	.	TRBJ1-5	TGCGCCAGCAGCTTGGCTGAGACAGGGGAGGACTGGCAGCCCCAGCATTTT	CASSLAETGEDWQPQHF
TRBV6-1	.	few	TRBJ2-1	TGTGCCAGCAGTGAAGACTCGGTGCGGGTAAACAATGAGCAGTTCTTC	CASSEDSVRVNNEQFF
TRBV7-6	.	.	TRBJ1-5	TGTGCCAGCAGCTTAGAGTCCGGGGGAAATCAGCCCCAGCATTTT	CASSLESGGNQPQHF
TRBV29-1	TRBD2	.	TRBJ2-1	TGCAGCGTTGCGGCTAGCGGGGGAAACGAGCAGTTCTTC	CSVAASGGNEQFF
TRBV12-3/TRBV12-4	TRBD2	few	TRBJ2-7	TGTGCCAGCTCCCCCCTAGCGGGAGTCGAGCAGTACTTC	CASSPLAGVEQYF
TRBV7-9	.	.	TRBJ1-3	TGTGCCAGCAGCCTCATGGACACCATATATTTT	CASSLMDTIYF
TRBV12-3/TRBV12-4	.	many	TRBJ1-1	TGTGCCAGCAGCTTAGGTTGGAACACTGAAGCTTTCTTT	CASSLGWNTEAFF
TRBV2	.	few	TRBJ1-1	TGTGCCAGCAGTGAGGGTGAAGCTTTCTTT	CASSEGEAFF
TRBV27	TRBD2	.	TRBJ2-2	TGTGCCACGAGGGCCGGGACTAGTCGAGGTCCTACCGGGGAGCTGTTTTTT	CATRAGTSRGPTGELFF
TRBV5-1	TRBD2	few	TRBJ2-2	TGCGCCAACAAAACGGGGGGGAACACCGGGGAGCTGTTTTTT	CANKTGGNTGELFF
TRBV18	TRBD1	few	TRBJ2-1	TGTGCCAGCTCACCACTACCGGGACAGAGCTCCTACAATGAGCAGTTCTTC	CASSPLPGQSSYNEQFF
TRBV5-1	.	.	TRBJ2-4	TGCGCCAGCAGCTTGGAAGGCGGGCTATTGATTCAGTACTTC	CASSLEGGLLIQYF
TRBV12-3/TRBV12-4	TRBD1	many	TRBJ1-4	TGTGCCAGCAGCCCGACAGGGCCCAATGAAAAACTGTTTTTT	CASSPTGPNEKLFF
TRBV20-1	.	few	TRBJ1-1	TGCAGTGCTAGAGGGGATTGGGCGACTGAAGCTTTCTTT	CSARGDWATEAFF
TRBV12-5	TRBD1	few	TRBJ2-7	TGTGCTAGTGGTCCGGGACAGACCCTCTACGAGCAGTACTTC	CASGPGQTLYEQYF
TRBV6-5	.	many	TRBJ1-2	TGTGCCAGCAGAGAGGGGGGGGGCTACACCTTC	CASREGGGYTF
TRBV4-3	.	.	TRBJ2-1	TGCGCCAGCAGCCTATACACTACCCGGGCCTACAATGAGCAGTTCTTC	CASSLYTTRAYNEQFF
TRBV24-1	.	few	TRBJ2-5	TGTGCCACCAGTGAACCAGGGGCGAGACCCCAAGAGACCCAGTACTTC	CATSEPGARPQETQYF
TRBV20-1	TRBD1	few	TRBJ1-2	TGCAGTGCTGGGACAGACTATGGCTACACCTTC	CSAGTDYGYTF
TRBV4-3	TRBD1	.	TRBJ1-1	TGCGCCAGCAGCCACTATACAGGGGATATCCCTGAAGCTTTCTTT	CASSHYTGDIPEAFF
TRBV2	TRBD1	few	TRBJ1-1	TGTGCCAGCAGTGGGGGACAGCTATGGGAAACCACTGAAGCTTTCTTT	CASSGGQLWETTEAFF
TRBV7-2	.	.	TRBJ2-2	TGTGCCAGCAGCTTAACAGGGAACGCGAACACCGGGGAGCTGTTTTTT	CASSLTGNANTGELFF
TRBV12-5	.	.	TRBJ2-4	TGTGCTAGTGGTCTGGACCTAGCCAAAAACATTCAGTACTTC	CASGLDLAKNIQYF
TRBV18	.	.	TRBJ1-4	TGTGCCAGCTCACCCGGGGATACTTCTGAAAAACTGTTTTTT	CASSPGDTSEKLFF
TRBV25-1	TRBD1	few	TRBJ1-2	TGTGCCAGCAGTGAATTGGGGACAGCGAATTATGGCTACACCTTC	CASSELGTANYGYTF
TRBV7-6	.	many	TRBJ2-5	TGTGCCAGCTCACCTCTGAAAGAGACCCAGTACTTC	CASSPLKETQYF
TRBV6-1	TRBD1	few	TRBJ2-3	TGTGCCAGCAGTGACCGCTCGGCAGGGGGCATAGATACGCAGTATTTT	CASSDRSAGGIDTQYF
TRBV2	TRBD2	few	TRBJ2-2	TGTGCCAGCAGTAGGGCCAGGGAGGGCACCGGGGAGCTGTTTTTT	CASSRAREGTGELFF
TRBV12-3/TRBV12-4	TRBD1	many	TRBJ1-5	TGTGCCAGCAGTTTGGACAGGTTGAATAGCAATCAGCCCCAGCATTTT	CASSLDRLNSNQPQHF
TRBV5-6	TRBD2	.	TRBJ2-7	TGTGCCAGCAGCTTGGCGGGGAGGGCCCGTCTCTACGAGCAGTACTTC	CASSLAGRARLYEQYF
TRBV10-2	.	.	TRBJ1-2	TGCGCCAGCAGTACGGGAACCCCCGGCCGGGGACGTCACTATGGCTACACCTTC	CASSTGTPGRGRHYGYTF
TRBV6-1	.	few	TRBJ1-1	TGTGCCAGCAGTGAGTTCTACTTGAACACTGAAGCTTTCTTT	CASSEFYLNTEAFF
TRBV4-1	TRBD1	.	TRBJ2-3	TGCGCCAGCAGACCCCGGGACAGGACCTTTGATACGCAGTATTTT	CASRPRDRTFDTQYF
TRBV4-2	.	.	TRBJ2-7	TGTGCCAGCAGCCAGGGGGGTGGGGGGATCTACGAGCAGTACTTC	CASSQGGGGIYEQYF
TRBV5-4	.	few	TRBJ2-3	TGTGCCAGCAGCTTTGCAGGGGATTCAGATACGCAGTATTTT	CASSFAGDSDTQYF
TRBV10-3	.	many	TRBJ2-7	TGTGCCATCGGCCAACAGGGTCGCGAGCAGTACTTC	CAIGQQGREQYF
TRBV5-1	.	few	TRBJ2-3	TGCGCCAGCAGCATCGGACGGATCACAGATACGCAGTATTTT	CASSIGRITDTQYF
TRBV11-3	TRBD2	few	TRBJ2-3	TGTGCCAGCAGCTTAGGGACTAGCGAGGATACGCAGTATTTT	CASSLGTSEDTQYF
TRBV6-2/TRBV6-3	TRBD2	few	TRBJ2-1	TGTGCCATCCAGCCGGCTAGCGGGCAAACCCTGGTATACAATGAGCAGTTCTTC	CAIQPASGQTLVYNEQFF
TRBV12-3/TRBV12-4	TRBD1	few	TRBJ2-4	TGTGCCAGCAGCCAAACAGGGGAACTAGGTACGGAAAACATTCAGTACTTC	CASSQTGELGTENIQYF
TRBV29-1	.	many	TRBJ1-1	TGCAGCGTACTGGGGGCTACTGAAGCTTTCTTT	CSVLGATEAFF
TRBV27	TRBD2	.	TRBJ2-2	TGTGCCAGCAGTTCCGGACTAGCGGCACTCACCGGGGAGCTGTTTTTT	CASSSGLAALTGELFF
TRBV7-6	.	.	TRBJ1-6	TGTGCCAGCAGCTCTGTGCGCGGTTCACCCCTCCACTTT	CASSSVRGSPLHF
TRBV4-2	.	.	TRBJ2-2	TGTGCCAGCAGTCAATCTGGGGGCGCGAACACCGGGGAGCTGTTTTTT	CASSQSGGANTGELFF
TRBV20-1	.	.	TRBJ2-7	TGCAGTGCTAGAGATCATGGCCGGTTCTACGAGCAGTACTTC	CSARDHGRFYEQYF
TRBV18	TRBD1	.	TRBJ2-2	TGTGCCAGCTCACCACGCACCCGGACAGGTGCGAACACCGGGGAGCTGTTTTTT	CASSPRTRTGANTGELFF
TRBV25-1	.	few	TRBJ2-1	TGTGCCAGCGGGAATGAGGACAGAAGATACAATGAGCAGTTCTTC	CASGNEDRRYNEQFF
TRBV5-1	.	.	TRBJ1-2	TGCGCCAGCAGCTCCGGCCGGCACAGGACTAACTATGGCTACACCTTC	CASSSGRHRTNYGYTF
TRBV30	TRBD2	few	TRBJ2-2	TGTGCCTGGACTCCCCTTGCTAGCGGGAGGGTGAGGAACACCGGGGAGCTGTTTTTT	CAWTPLASGRVRNTGELFF
TRBV5-1	TRBD1	many	TRBJ1-3	TGCGCCAGCAGGGGGACAGTCTCTGGAAACACCATATATTTT	CASRGTVSGNTIYF
TRBV6-2/TRBV6-3	.	.	TRBJ2-3	TGTGCCAGCAGTTACAATCGGGCCCACACAGATACGCAGTATTTT	CASSYNRAHTDTQYF
TRBV12-3/TRBV12-4	.	.	TRBJ1-5	TGTGCCAGCAGTTTAGTCTGGCGCGGGGAGAGCAATCAGCCCCAGCATTTT	CASSLVWRGESNQPQHF
TRBV11-2	.	few	TRBJ2-2	TGTGCCAGCAGCTTAGGCCCCGGGACGGCGAACACCGGGGAGCTGTTTTTT	CASSLGPGTANTGELFF
TRBV11-2	.	few	TRBJ2-1	TGTGCCAGCAGCTTTCTGAGCCACGGCTCCTACAATGAGCAGTTCTTC	CASSFLSHGSYNEQFF